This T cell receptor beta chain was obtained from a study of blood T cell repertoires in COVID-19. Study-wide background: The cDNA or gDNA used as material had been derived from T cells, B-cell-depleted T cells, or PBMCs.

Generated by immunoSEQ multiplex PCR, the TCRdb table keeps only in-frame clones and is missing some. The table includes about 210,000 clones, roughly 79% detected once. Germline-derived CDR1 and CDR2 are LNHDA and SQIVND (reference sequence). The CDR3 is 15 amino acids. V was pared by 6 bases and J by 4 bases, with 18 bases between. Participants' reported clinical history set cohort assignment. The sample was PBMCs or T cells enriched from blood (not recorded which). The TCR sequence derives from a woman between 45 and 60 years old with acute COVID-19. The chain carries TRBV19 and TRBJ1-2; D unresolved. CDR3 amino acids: CASSQPIQRFYGYTF. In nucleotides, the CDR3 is TGTGCCAGTAGCCAGCCAATCCAGCGGTTCTATGGCTACACCTTC. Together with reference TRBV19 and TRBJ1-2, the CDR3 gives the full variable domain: DGGITQSPKYLFRKEGQNVTLSCEQNLNHDAMYWYRQDPGQGLRLIYYSQIVNDFQKGDIAEGYSVSREKKESFPLTVTSAQKNPTAFYLCASSQPIQRFYGYTFGSGTRLTVV.